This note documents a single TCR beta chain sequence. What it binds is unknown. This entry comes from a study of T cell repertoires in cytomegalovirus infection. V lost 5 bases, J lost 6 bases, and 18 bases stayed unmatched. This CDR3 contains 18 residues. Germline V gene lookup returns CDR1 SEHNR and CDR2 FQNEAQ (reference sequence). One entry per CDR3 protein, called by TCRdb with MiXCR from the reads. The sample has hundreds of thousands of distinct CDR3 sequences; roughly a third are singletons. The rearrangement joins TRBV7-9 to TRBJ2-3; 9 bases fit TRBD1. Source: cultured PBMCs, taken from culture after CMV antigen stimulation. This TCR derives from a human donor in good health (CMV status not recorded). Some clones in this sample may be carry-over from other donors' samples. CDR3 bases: TGTGCCAGCAGCGTAACTAAAACGGACAGGGGAGAAGGGGATACGCAGTATTTT. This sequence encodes CASSVTKTDRGEGDTQYF.